This record covers a single T cell receptor beta chain. The clone's antigen remains unknown. Per-nucleotide qualities are absent, and no much larger clonotype sits a single base away. The cohort was made up of approximately 670 healthy bone marrow donors. At the time of sampling, every cohort member was nominally healthy, though immune exposures that went unrecorded were likely present. The donor tested CMV seronegative, placing the donor among the roughly 350 seronegative members of the cohort. Every donor gave a peripheral blood sample, and the peripheral blood mononuclear cells from that sample were used for TCR beta sequencing. Genomic DNA was extracted from the blood cell samples with the Qiagen DNeasy Blood Extraction Kit. Libraries were made using the immunoSEQ multiplex PCR assay. The multiplex PCR relied on a mix of 60 forward primers for TCR Vbeta segments and 13 reverse primers for TCR Jbeta segments. The CDR3 region of rearranged TCR beta genes was amplified from genomic DNA by a multiplex PCR assay. Amplified TCR beta libraries were sequenced as 87-base-pair reads on the Illumina HiSeq System. In the original analysis: A later analysis counted approximately 76 million unique TCR beta chains across the 666 repertoires, and roughly 9.9 million of these chains were shared by at least two donors. Raw reads were error-corrected and collapsed into unique sequences with a nearest-neighbor algorithm that merged closely related sequences to remove PCR and sequencing errors. Alignment of CDR3 sequences to IMGT reference sequences was used to assign V, D and J gene segments. For a sequence to be retained, a match of at least six nucleotides to both a V gene segment and a J gene segment was required. A rearrangement counted as productive if the CDR3 had no stop codons and remained in frame with V and J, and every other rearrangement counted as non-productive. Following IMGT convention, CDR3 was defined as the stretch from the second conserved V-encoded cysteine up to the conserved J-encoded phenylalanine. The earlier analysis of about 570 of the donors excluded any sequence lacking an unambiguous match to a single V gene segment. An earlier analysis of almost 600 of the donors classified V segments as functional when productive rearrangements were above 56.7% and as segregating when the standard deviation between donors was above 5%. A statistical classification framework was built to diagnose cytomegalovirus status from the catalog of TCR beta chain sequences. V and J gene assignment, in a later analysis, came from comparing TCR nucleotide sequences with IMGT/GENE-DB human TR gene sequences. The TCRdist pipeline was used in a later analysis to assign CDR3 sequences and most-parsimonious VDJ recombination scenarios. In a later analysis, each TCR beta chain was defined by its CDR3 amino acid sequence together with its V-gene family, and reads without a unique V-gene family were excluded. A later analysis removed 592 highly shared, low-generation-probability nucleotide sequences to deal with suspected cross-contamination and a sequencing artifact. In a later analysis, a clonal expansion index for each public chain was calculated from normalized within-repertoire ranks of inferred template counts. In a later analysis, generation probabilities were computed using a VDJ recombination model fitted to out-of-frame rearrangements, and the results were checked against IGoR. Hypergeometric tests were used in a later analysis to score TCR-TCR, TCR-HLA and TCR-CMV co-occurrence, with a repertoire-size bias correction applied to the TCR pairs. In a later analysis, false discovery rates were estimated by permuting HLA or CMV assignments 20 times. In a later analysis, co-occurring TCRs were grouped using DBSCAN, and TCRdist sequence similarity was added for clustering within HLA-allele-positive subsets. For co-occurrence clustering, repertoires with fewer than 30,000 or more than 120,000 public chains were excluded, along with roughly 5 repertoires with anomalous nucleotide sharing. This is the immuneACCESS table as TCRdb keeps it, with only in-frame sequences that have V and J called. A part of the clones is gone; compared with another copy, unresolved V genes explain less than half, and the rest is unexplained. The D gene and trimming were derived from the DNA, and the V and J assignments and clone size from that table. The sample table records 110,000 or so clones; almost 75% of these occur just once. Around 8% of the sample lies in the top ten.

The data stem from a study of cytomegalovirus exposure and HLA in healthy donors (dated by TCRdb to the late 2010s). Background on the whole study: An earlier analysis of fewer than 750 of the donors reported 276 Gb of sequence data and 117 million unique TCR beta sequences obtained from approximately 180 million T cells. An early release that covered about 640 HLA-typed donors contained around 300 gigabases of sequencing data and 65 million to 100 million unique TCR sequences. Among the roughly 400 genotyped donors, 81% belonged to the genetic ancestry cluster associated with self-reported Caucasian donors. The study aimed to test whether signatures of past pathogen exposure could be identified by cataloging public T cell receptors. Using immunosequencing, the study profiled T cell repertoires from 500 to 800 subjects and related those repertoires to cytomegalovirus serostatus. Along with the approximately 620-subject first cohort, a separate validation cohort of over a hundred different subjects was used. To predict cytomegalovirus infection status, the study brought together high-throughput TCR immunosequencing, statistical association of individual TCRs with disease status, and machine learning. A later analysis re-analyzed previously published TCR beta repertoires from several hundred donors and added high-resolution HLA genotyping to study TCR occurrence patterns. Rather than drawing on any new phenotypic data, the later analysis identified candidate immune exposures from TCR beta sequences and the way those sequences occurred across donors. In an earlier analysis of several hundred of the donors, high-throughput TCR beta sequencing was used to judge whether each TCR beta V gene segment behaved as functional or pseudogenic. Donor age, sex, ethnicity and CMV serostatus were collected together with the repertoire data. In a later genetic analysis, genome-wide SNP genotypes for about 55% of the roughly 700 donors were used, and that subset was treated as a discovery cohort. All discovery cohort repertoires had been generated on a single sequencing platform. Class I and class II HLA loci were covered by the typing at four-digit resolution. The number of typed donors differed by locus: about 620-630 for A, B, C, DRB1 and DQB1; approximately 540 for DQA1; 600 to 610 for DPA1; and around 490 for DPB1. Because of strong linkage in the cohort, roughly five DR-DQ haplotypes were treated as single units for association and clustering. On average, about 200,000 unique TCR beta nucleotide sequences were sequenced per donor among a few hundred genotyped donors of the cohort, with 15% to 20% of those sequences being non-productive. General study outcomes and caveats: HLA typing was unavailable for some donors at each locus, so association tests used only the typed subset. Most TCR sequences were observed very rarely across donors, whereas some public TCRs were present in many individuals. The authors suggested that the approach could potentially be extended to other disease states and immunological phenotypes. In vitro tests confirmed that three of the cytomegalovirus-associated TCR beta chains recognize cytomegalovirus antigens. In an earlier analysis of about 600 of the donors, most TCR beta V segments appeared in productive rearrangements about 87% or about 30% of the time, broadly matching IMGT annotations. A later analysis found that HLA-associated TCR beta chains were more clonally expanded and had lower generation probabilities than equally common non-associated chains. Because counts were too low, more than 15 rarely observed V segments, including chromosome 9 orphons, were excluded from the earlier analysis of 587 of the donors. Cytomegalovirus status was reported to be diagnosed by the classifier with high specificity and sensitivity in both the original and validation cohorts. Sequencing depth was assumed to be roughly uniform across donors in the presence/absence analyses, though that assumption may not hold. In a later analysis, several top co-occurrence clusters were reported to appear linked to parvovirus B19, influenza, CMV and Epstein-Barr virus. For the cohort, immune exposure information was limited to CMV serostatus. In this cohort, only TCR beta chains were sequenced, and detectable features were limited by the absence of alpha or paired-chain data. A cluster of highly shared sequence variants was judged likely to represent a technical artifact of the sequencing pipeline. The 87-base-pair reads could not distinguish some IMGT-functional V segments, including TRBV6-2 and TRBV6-3, so those segments were excluded. An association between a missense DCLRE1C variant and V-gene and J-gene trimming of TCR beta chains was found in a later genetic analysis and replicated in an independent cohort. In a later analysis, most CMV-associated TCR beta chains were found to appear HLA-restricted, with HLA associations seemingly driven largely by CMV exposure. Compared with the approximately 710-donor mean, donors in an Asian-associated ancestry cluster had fewer N-insertions in productive TCRs, according to a later genetic analysis. Correlated functional status among segregating V segments might reflect linkage disequilibrium, but an unknown experimental factor could not be ruled out. In a later analysis, the rate of TCR association differed among HLA loci, with DRB1 alleles having the most associated TCRs and HLA-C alleles having the fewest. The study gave a list of more than 150 TCR beta chains associated with cytomegalovirus. Specific HLA alleles were associated with 18,000 or so TCR beta sequences at a false discovery rate of 0.05 in a later analysis. Strong co-occurrence of HLA alleles, especially DR and DQ, made assigning TCR associations to individual alleles difficult. A further reported finding was that TCR beta sequences accurately predicted the HLA-A and HLA-B alleles for most subjects in the first cohort.

At the junction V is shortened by 7 bases and J by 2 bases, with 14 bases in between. The CDR3, cysteine through phenylalanine, is 14 amino acids long. Here the CDR3 DNA is all that survives: 42 bases in frame from base 1. Reading the germline V gene (reference sequence) gives CDR1 LNHDA and CDR2 SQIVND. The clonotype was recovered from a man in his forties or fifties in good health and CMV-seronegative. Recombination connected TRBV19 to TRBJ2-5; the D gene is possibly TRBD2, with 5 bases matching. Sequences were obtained from PBMCs. CDR3 region: CASTVNGDQETQYF. The sequenced DNA is TGTGCCAGTACCGTAAACGGGGATCAAGAGACCCAGTACTTC.